Presented here are 23 T cell receptor beta chains from one specimen sequenced in a study of PD-1 blockade in mismatch repair-deficient tumors. The repertoire was sequenced with immunoSEQ multiplex PCR; TCRdb's copy has only in-frame clones and lacks some. The sample contains around 15,000 clones, approximately 80% of which appear only once. Time point meaning: 10-day in vitro stimulation with candidate neoantigen peptide 5. These TCRs' antigens remain unknown. The specimen was cells cultured in vitro, collected from a patient treated with pembrolizumab. Receptors originate from an adult with mismatch repair-deficient cancer.

This chain connects TRBV5-6 to TRBJ2-1; tentatively, D is TRBD2 (5 bases). There are 12 residues in the CDR3. Deletions cut 0 bases from V and 9 bases from J, with 7 bases between. Germline loops: CDR1 SGHDT, CDR2 YYEEEE. The CDR3 nucleotides read TGTGCCAGCAGCTTGGCGGCGGGTGAGCAGTTCTTC. This translates into CASSLAAGEQFF.

This rearrangement joins TRBV9 to TRBJ2-7; maybe TRBD2 (7 bases). Between the trimmed V and J ends, which lost 0 bases and 7 bases, there was a span of 14 bases. CDR3 length equals 14 residues. Germline loops: CDR1 SGDLS, CDR2 YYNGEE. This CDR3 is CASSVEGGVREQYF. The CDR3 nucleotides are TGTGCCAGCAGCGTAGAAGGGGGGGTTCGGGAGCAGTACTTC.

The rearrangement joins TRBV9 to TRBJ1-1; the match to TRBD1 covers 7 bases. Looked up from germline, CDR1 is SGDLS and CDR2 is YYNGEE. CDR3 length equals 16 residues. V gave up 0 bases and J gave up 0 bases; unmatched junction bases: 5. CDR3 coding DNA: TGTGCCAGCAGCGTAGCCACAGGGGACTTGAACACTGAAGCTTTCTTT. Translating it yields CASSVATGDLNTEAFF.

The genes are TRBV18 and TRBJ1-1; TRBD1 is a possible D gene (6 bases). The germline V gene has CDR1 KGHSH and CDR2 LQKENI. CDR3 length equals 15 residues. V lost 3 bases to trimming and J lost 1 base, with 12 bases between them. CDR3 in amino acids: CASSPRRGENTEAFF. The CDR3 DNA reads TGTGCCAGCTCACCCAGGAGGGGGGAGAACACTGAAGCTTTCTTT.

The chain links TRBV6-4 to TRBJ2-3; D unclear. CDR1 and CDR2 from the germline V gene are MRHNA and SNTAGT. Trimming stripped 4 bases from V and 1 base from J, with 12 bases between. This CDR3 contains 15 residues. The CDR3 loop is CASSVTRTGTDTQYF. DNA of the CDR3: TGTGCCAGCAGTGTCACCCGTACCGGCACAGATACGCAGTATTTT.

The gene calls are TRBV6-6 and TRBJ2-2; 7 bases are a match to TRBD2. Germline-derived CDR1 and CDR2 are MNHNY and SVGAGI (reference sequence). J lost 8 bases, V lost 0 bases, and 6 bases had no gene match. The CDR3 loop spans 15 amino acids. For the CDR3, the DNA is TGTGCCAGCAGTTACTCGAGGGGCGGGAGTGGGGAGCTGTTTTTT. Protein sequence: CASSYSRGGSGELFF.

The rearrangement uses TRBV5-4 and TRBJ2-5, with D unclear. The CDR3 spans 14 residues. Trimming stripped 4 bases from V and 1 base from J, with 11 bases between. Germline V gene lookup returns CDR1 SGHNT and CDR2 YYREEE (reference sequence). Here the CDR3 reads CASSAASSQETQYF. The DNA of the CDR3 is TGTGCCAGCAGCGCGGCTAGTTCCCAAGAGACCCAGTACTTC.

The chain links TRBV10-1 to TRBJ2-7, with a weak D call TRBD2 (6 bases). Germline CDR1 and CDR2: WNHNN and SYGVQD (reference sequence). The CDR3 contains 14 residues. The germline V and J ends were trimmed by 6 bases and 7 bases, with 19 bases remaining between them. The CDR3: CASSPGTHSREQYF. CDR3 nucleotide sequence: TGCGCCAGCAGCCCCGGGACTCACTCGCGGGAGCAGTACTTC.

The chain has TRBV27 and TRBJ2-3; TRBD1 matches at 10 bases. V lost 3 bases to trimming and J lost 4 bases; unmatched junction nucleotides: 13. Germline assignment: CDR1 MNHEY and CDR2 SMNVEV (reference sequence). This CDR3 has 18 residues. The CDR3 loop reads CASSFMWGQGTGADTQYF. In DNA, the CDR3 is TGTGCCAGCAGTTTTATGTGGGGACAGGGGACGGGAGCAGATACGCAGTATTTT.

V is TRBV19 and J is TRBJ2-3; 13 positions agree with TRBD2. Germline CDR1 reads LNHDA; CDR2 reads SQIVND (reference sequence). The CDR3 covers 14 residues. V shed 5 bases and J 11 bases; nucleotides not matched to a gene: 7. CDR3 sequence: CASSRTSGRLVQYF. CDR3 bases: TGTGCCAGTAGTCGGACTAGCGGGAGACTTGTGCAGTATTTT.

The chain uses TRBV4-2 and TRBJ2-1; 10 bases are shared with TRBD2. From germline, CDR1 is LGHNA and CDR2 YNFKEQ. The ends lost 0 bases at V and 9 bases at J; junction bases unmatched: 11. This CDR3 spans 17 amino acids. The chain's CDR3 is CASSQETGLAAFAEQFF. The CDR3 DNA reads TGTGCCAGCAGCCAAGAGACTGGACTAGCGGCTTTCGCTGAGCAGTTCTTC.

V usage is TRBV11-2 and J usage is TRBJ2-1; 8 bases map to TRBD2. Unmatched junction bases numbered 9, after V lost 8 bases and J lost 0 bases. The CDR3 spans 16 residues. Germline V gene sequence: CDR1 SGHAT, CDR2 FQNNGV. This CDR3 is CASGRLLAASYNEQFF. As DNA, the CDR3 is TGTGCCAGCGGACGATTACTAGCGGCCTCCTACAATGAGCAGTTCTTC. The whole variable domain, remainder taken from reference TRBV11-2 and TRBJ2-1, is EAGVAQSPRYKIIEKRQSVAFWCNPISGHATLYWYQQILGQGPKLLIQFQNNGVVDDSQLPKDRFSAERLKGVDSTLKIQPAKLEDSAVYLCASGRLLAASYNEQFFGPGTRLTVL.

The gene calls are TRBV6-5 and TRBJ2-5; 10 nucleotides agree with TRBD1. The J segment lost 4 bases and the V segment lost 1 base, leaving 0 bases of the junction unmatched. CDR3 length: 14 amino acids. Germline CDR1 reads MNHEY; CDR2 reads SVGAGI. The CDR3 sequence: CASSYWTGGETQYF. The CDR3 nucleotides read TGTGCCAGCAGTTACTGGACAGGGGGAGAGACCCAGTACTTC.

The chain links TRBV6-1 to TRBJ1-2; D is undetermined. Looked up from germline, CDR1 is MNHNS and CDR2 is SASEGT. The CDR3 spans 12 residues. V was clipped by 0 bases and J by 5 bases, with 4 bases between them. The chain's CDR3 is CASSEAAYGYTF. CDR3 DNA: TGTGCCAGCAGTGAAGCGGCGTATGGCTACACCTTC.

The rearrangement uses TRBV25-1 and TRBJ1-1; tentative D call: TRBD1 (5 bases). The ends were cut back, 1 base at V and 1 base at J, with 10 bases in the middle. Looked up from germline, CDR1 is MGHDK and CDR2 is SYGVNS. The CDR3 loop spans 15 amino acids. This CDR3 is CASSEWGSSNTEAFF. Here the CDR3 DNA reads TGTGCCAGCAGTGAATGGGGCAGCTCGAACACTGAAGCTTTCTTT.

The chain carries TRBV5-8 and TRBJ2-1; 9 nucleotides line up with TRBD2. CDR3 length: 12 residues. Germline CDR1 SGHTS, CDR2 YDEGEE. V was pared by 4 bases and J by 10 bases, with 3 bases of the junction left unmatched. DNA for the CDR3: TGTGCCAGCAGCCCCGCGGGGGGGGAGCAGTTCTTC. Translated, it gives CASSPAGGEQFF.

The genes are TRBV2 and TRBJ1-5; D is perhaps TRBD1 (5 bases). V lost 3 bases, J lost 4 bases, and 10 bases lay in between. Germline-derived CDR1 and CDR2 are SNHLY and FYNNEI. The length of the CDR3 is 14 residues. In DNA, the CDR3 is TGTGCCAGCAGTGAGATTGGGGGTAATCAGCCCCAGCATTTT. Protein product: CASSEIGGNQPQHF.

The V call is TRBV29-1, the J call TRBJ2-3; 9 bases match TRBD2. This CDR3 is built from 15 residues. Germline values: CDR1 SQVTM, CDR2 ANQGSEA. With 0 bases clipped from V and 5 bases from J, the junction kept 6 bases outside the gene matches. The CDR3 spells CSVEDPGLAGDTQYF. CDR3 coding DNA: TGCAGCGTTGAAGACCCGGGACTAGCAGGAGATACGCAGTATTTT.

The V call is TRBV19, the J call TRBJ2-1; 8 bases fit TRBD2. V shed 5 bases and J 2 bases; nucleotides not matched to a gene: 14. The germline V gene encodes CDR1 LNHDA and CDR2 SQIVND (reference sequence). The CDR3 consists of 18 residues. The CDR3 nucleotides are TGTGCCAGTAGTTCCCGATCAACAGCGGGAGTCGCCTACAATGAGCAGTTCTTC. It is translated as CASSSRSTAGVAYNEQFF.

This clone was seen only once. This chain links TRBV5-1 with TRBJ2-1; tentatively, D is TRBD2 (6 bases). The CDR3 has 14 amino acids. V lost 3 bases to trimming and J lost 5 bases, with 12 bases between them. Looked up from germline, CDR1 is SGHRS and CDR2 is YFSETQ. CDR3 region: CASSSRLGNNEQFF. CDR3 nucleotide sequence: TGCGCCAGCAGCTCACGACTAGGTAACAATGAGCAGTTCTTC.

The chain has TRBV6-1 and TRBJ1-1; D uncertain. Trimming took off 8 bases at V and 4 bases at J, with 11 bases between the two ends. The CDR3 totals 12 residues. Germline V lookup: CDR1 MNHNS, CDR2 SASEGT. DNA for the CDR3: TGTGCCAGCGGGAAGGGATCCACTGAAGCTTTCTTT. Its protein product is CASGKGSTEAFF.

This clone turned up a few times. This rearrangement joins TRBV27 to TRBJ2-3; D not resolved. CDR3 length: 20 amino acids. Trimming cost V 6 bases and J 1 base, with 29 bases left between them. Germline assignment: CDR1 MNHEY and CDR2 SMNVEV (reference sequence). In DNA form, the CDR3 reads TGTGCCAGCAGCCAAGAACCCTATCCTCAATCTAGTTATCGCACAGATACGCAGTATTTT. It encodes CASSQEPYPQSSYRTDTQYF.

This sequence joins TRBV5-5 and TRBJ1-2, with 9 nucleotides matching TRBD1. The CDR3 totals 15 residues. Per germline, CDR1 SGHKS and CDR2 YYEKEE (reference sequence). J gave up 3 bases and V 6 bases, and 9 bases lay outside the gene matches. CDR3 coding DNA: TGTGCCAGCACCTGGGGGGACAGGGAGGACTATGGCTACACCTTC. Translated: CASTWGDREDYGYTF. Filled out from reference TRBV5-5 and TRBJ1-2, the complete variable domain reads DAGVTQSPTHLIKTRGQQVTLRCSPISGHKSVSWYQQVLGQGPQFIFQYYEKEERGRGNFPDRFSARQFPNYSSELNVNALLLGDSALYLCASTWGDREDYGYTFGSGTRLTVV.